Described below is a single T cell receptor (beta chain) sequence and its context. These data belong to a study of blood T cell repertoires in COVID-19. Looking at the study overall: Acute-phase and convalescent COVID-19 samples originated in the United States, Italy and Spain. T cells, B-cell-depleted T cells, or PBMCs provided the cDNA or gDNA that served as material.

Authors' analysis steps: Scientists estimated how many nucleated cells there were by amplifying reference gene primers. The protocol was immunoSEQ multiplex PCR, while the TCRdb copy is restricted to in-frame clones and leaves out a portion. The DNA was the basis for D and trimming; V, J and clone size are from that table. The top ten clones hold 3.8% of a sample with fewer than 100,000 clones, about 85% of them seen once. V dropped 7 bases and J dropped 7; count of bases not matched to a gene: 10. CDR1 is SQVTM, CDR2 ANQGSEA, per germline. This CDR3 contains 14 residues. Sequenced sample: peripheral blood. This receptor was taken from a man in his 60s with acute or convalescent COVID-19. The chain couples TRBV29-1 to TRBJ2-1; 10 bases are a match to TRBD1. The CDR3 reads CSADRGRATNEQFF. The CDR3, as DNA: TGCAGCGCAGACAGGGGGCGGGCGACAAATGAGCAGTTCTTC.